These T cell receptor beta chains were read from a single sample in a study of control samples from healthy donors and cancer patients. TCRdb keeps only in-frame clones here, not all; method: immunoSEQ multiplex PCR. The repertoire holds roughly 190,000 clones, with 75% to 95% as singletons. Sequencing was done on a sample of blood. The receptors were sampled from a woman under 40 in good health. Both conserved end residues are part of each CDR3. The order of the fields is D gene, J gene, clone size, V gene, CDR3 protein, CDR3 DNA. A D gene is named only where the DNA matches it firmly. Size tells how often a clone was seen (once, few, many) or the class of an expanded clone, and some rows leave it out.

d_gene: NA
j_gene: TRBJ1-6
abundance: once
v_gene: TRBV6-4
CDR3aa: CASRSNSPLHF
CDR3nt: TGTGCCAGCAGAAGTAATTCACCCCTCCACTTT

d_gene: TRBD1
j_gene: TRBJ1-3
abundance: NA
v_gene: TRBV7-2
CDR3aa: CASSPDRGVNTIYF
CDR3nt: TGTGCCAGCAGCCCAGACAGGGGAGTAAACACCATATATTTT

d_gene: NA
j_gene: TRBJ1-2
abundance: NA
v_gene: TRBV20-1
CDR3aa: CSASGQGSGYTF
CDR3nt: TGCAGTGCTAGTGGCCAGGGCTCTGGCTACACCTTC

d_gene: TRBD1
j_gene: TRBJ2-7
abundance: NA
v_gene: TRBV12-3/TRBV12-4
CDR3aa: CASSRTGTYEQYF
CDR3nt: TGTGCCAGCAGCAGGACAGGCACCTACGAGCAGTACTTC

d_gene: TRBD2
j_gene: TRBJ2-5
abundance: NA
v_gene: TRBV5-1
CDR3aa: CASSFPLAGGQETQYF
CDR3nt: TGCGCCAGCAGCTTCCCACTAGCGGGGGGGCAAGAGACCCAGTACTTC

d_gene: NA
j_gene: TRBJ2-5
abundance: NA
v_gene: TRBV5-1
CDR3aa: CASSLWAGLETQYF
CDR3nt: TGCGCCAGCAGCTTGTGGGCAGGACTCGAGACCCAGTACTTC

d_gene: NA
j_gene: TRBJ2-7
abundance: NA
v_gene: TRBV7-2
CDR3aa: CASSLTVNSYEQYF
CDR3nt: TGTGCCAGCAGCCTGACAGTTAACTCCTACGAGCAGTACTTC

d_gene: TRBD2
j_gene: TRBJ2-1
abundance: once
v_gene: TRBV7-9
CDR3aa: CASRMVAGRNNEQFF
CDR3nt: TGTGCCAGCAGAATGGTAGCGGGAAGGAACAATGAGCAGTTCTTC

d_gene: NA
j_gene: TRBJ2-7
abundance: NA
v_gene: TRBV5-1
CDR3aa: CASSLNRDNYEQYF
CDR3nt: TGCGCCAGCAGCTTGAACAGGGATAACTACGAGCAGTACTTC

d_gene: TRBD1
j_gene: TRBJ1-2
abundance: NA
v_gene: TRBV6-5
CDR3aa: CASRSGQGNYGYTF
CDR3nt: TGTGCCAGCAGATCCGGACAGGGGAACTATGGCTACACCTTC

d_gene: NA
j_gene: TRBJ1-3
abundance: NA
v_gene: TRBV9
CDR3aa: CASSVGRFSGNTIYF
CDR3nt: TGTGCCAGCAGCGTAGGACGTTTCTCTGGAAACACCATATATTTT

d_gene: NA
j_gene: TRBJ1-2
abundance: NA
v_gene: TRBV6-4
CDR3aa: CASSERGNYGYTF
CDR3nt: TGTGCCAGCAGTGAAAGGGGTAACTATGGCTACACCTTC

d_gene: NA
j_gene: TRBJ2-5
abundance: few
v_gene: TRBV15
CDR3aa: CATSRGEETQYF
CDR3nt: TGTGCCACCAGCAGAGGGGAGGAGACCCAGTACTTC

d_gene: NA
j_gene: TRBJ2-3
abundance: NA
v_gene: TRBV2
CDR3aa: CASGYTDTQYF
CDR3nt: TGTGCCAGCGGCTACACAGATACGCAGTATTTT

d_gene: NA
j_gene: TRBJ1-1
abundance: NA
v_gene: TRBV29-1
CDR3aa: CSVEGNTEAFF
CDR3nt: TGCAGCGTTGAAGGAAACACTGAAGCTTTCTTT

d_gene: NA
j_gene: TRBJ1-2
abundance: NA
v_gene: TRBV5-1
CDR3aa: CASSLGWTNYGYTF
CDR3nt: TGCGCCAGCAGCTTGGGATGGACTAACTATGGCTACACCTTC

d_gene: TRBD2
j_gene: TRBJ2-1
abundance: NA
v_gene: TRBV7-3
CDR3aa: CASSSAGTSYNEQFF
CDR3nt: TGTGCCAGCAGCTCAGCGGGAACCTCCTACAATGAGCAGTTCTTC

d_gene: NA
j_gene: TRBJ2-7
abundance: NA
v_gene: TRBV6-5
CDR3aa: CASSTRGGSYEQYF
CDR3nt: TGTGCCAGCAGTACCAGGGGTGGGTCCTACGAGCAGTACTTC

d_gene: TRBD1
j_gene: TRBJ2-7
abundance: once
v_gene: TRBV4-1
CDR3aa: CASSQDGQGAYEQYF
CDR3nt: TGCGCCAGCAGCCAAGATGGCCAGGGGGCCTACGAGCAGTACTTC

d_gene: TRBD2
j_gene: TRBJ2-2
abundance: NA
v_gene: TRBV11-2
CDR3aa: CASSQRGGSTGELFF
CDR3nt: TGTGCCAGCAGCCAGCGGGGGGGCTCTACCGGGGAGCTGTTTTTT

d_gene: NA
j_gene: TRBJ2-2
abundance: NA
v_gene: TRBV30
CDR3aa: CAWMRTGTGELFF
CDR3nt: TGTGCCTGGATGAGGACGGGCACCGGGGAGCTGTTTTTT

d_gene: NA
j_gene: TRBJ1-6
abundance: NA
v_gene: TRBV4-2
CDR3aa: CASSRSLTGGNNSPLHF
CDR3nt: TGTGCCAGCAGCCGCTCACTGACAGGCGGAAATAATTCACCCCTCCACTTT

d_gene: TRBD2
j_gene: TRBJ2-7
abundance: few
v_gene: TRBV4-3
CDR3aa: CASSQELAGHEQYF
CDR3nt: TGCGCCAGCAGCCAAGAACTAGCGGGGCACGAGCAGTACTTC

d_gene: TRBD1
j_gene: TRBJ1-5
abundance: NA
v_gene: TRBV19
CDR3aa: CASRDRGSNQPQHF
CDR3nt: TGTGCCAGTAGGGACAGGGGTAGCAATCAGCCCCAGCATTTT

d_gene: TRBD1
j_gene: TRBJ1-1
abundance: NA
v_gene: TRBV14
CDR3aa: CASSRGTGWEAFF
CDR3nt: TGTGCCAGCAGCCGAGGGACAGGGTGGGAAGCTTTCTTT

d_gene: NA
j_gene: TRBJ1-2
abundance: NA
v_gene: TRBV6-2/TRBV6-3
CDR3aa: CASSPTNRAGYTF
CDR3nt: TGTGCCAGCAGCCCCACCAACAGGGCTGGCTACACCTTC

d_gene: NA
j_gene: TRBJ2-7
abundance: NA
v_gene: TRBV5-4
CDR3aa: CASSLSDRYEQYF
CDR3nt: TGTGCCAGCAGCTTGTCGGACAGATACGAGCAGTACTTC

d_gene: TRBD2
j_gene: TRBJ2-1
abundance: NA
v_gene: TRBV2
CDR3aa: CASSKASGSSYNEQFF
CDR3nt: TGTGCCAGCAGTAAGGCTAGCGGTAGCTCCTACAATGAGCAGTTCTTC

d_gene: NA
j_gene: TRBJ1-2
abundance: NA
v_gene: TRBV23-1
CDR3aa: CASSQRQGRGYTF
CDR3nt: TGCGCCAGCAGTCAAAGGCAGGGTAGGGGCTACACCTTC